The TCR beta chain under discussion was sequenced for a study of cytomegalovirus exposure and HLA in healthy donors. Study results and limitations: The tendency of first-cohort TCR clusters to co-occur in the roughly 120 validation repertoires was identified by a subsequent analysis.

The repertoire was sequenced with immunoSEQ multiplex PCR; TCRdb's copy has only in-frame clones and lacks some. The sample includes 80,000 to 100,000 clones, around nine tenths of them seen just once. On this clone: Its antigen is unknown.

Trimming left V 0 bases short and J 3 bases short, with 18 bases between. This CDR3 spans 17 amino acids. Germline CDR1 SGDLS, CDR2 YYNGEE. The sample was PBMCs. This sequence joins TRBV9 and TRBJ1-2; D is possibly TRBD1 (6 bases). This clonotype was sampled from a woman in her twenties or thirties in good health and CMV-seronegative. CDR3 DNA: TGTGCCAGCAGCGTAGACCGGGACATAATAAAGGACTATGGCTACACCTTC. This sequence encodes CASSVDRDIIKDYGYTF.